These T cell receptor beta chains were read from a single sample in a study of blood T cell repertoires in COVID-19. TCRdb's copy holds only in-frame clones and misses some; the assay was immunoSEQ multiplex PCR. The table records some 290,000 clones, roughly 90% of them present only once. Sequences were obtained from peripheral blood. The origin of the receptors is a woman in her 30s with COVID-19, enrolled during active disease. Each CDR3 is given with its conserved first and last residue. The order of the fields is clone size, V gene, D gene, J gene, CDR3 protein, CDR3 DNA. D genes are given only for firm matches. Rows may omit the clone size; those that give it use once, few, many or a size class.

NA	TRBV28	NA	TRBJ2-1	CASSLLPPGYEQFF	TGTGCCAGCAGTTTACTCCCTCCGGGATATGAGCAGTTCTTC
few	TRBV7-9	TRBD2	TRBJ2-3	CASSPGTSGGQDTQYF	TGTGCCAGCAGCCCGGGGACTAGCGGGGGGCAAGATACGCAGTATTTT
once	TRBV7-2	NA	TRBJ1-6	CASSLSSGEESPLHF	TGTGCCAGCAGTTTGTCCTCGGGGGAGGAATCACCCCTCCACTTT
NA	TRBV2	NA	TRBJ1-5	CASKGEMMPQHF	TGTGCCAGCAAAGGGGAAATGATGCCCCAGCATTTT
NA	TRBV9	NA	TRBJ1-2	CASSVGPGRANYGYTF	TGTGCCAGCAGCGTAGGGCCAGGCCGAGCTAACTATGGCTACACCTTC
NA	TRBV3-1/TRBV3-2	NA	TRBJ2-3	CASSPTRIRSQYF	TGTGCCAGCAGCCCGACTAGAATCCGCTCTCAGTATTTT
NA	TRBV19	NA	TRBJ1-1	CASSISGKNTEAFF	TGTGCCAGTAGTATCTCCGGGAAGAACACTGAAGCTTTCTTT
once	TRBV28	NA	TRBJ1-6	CASRAPRGNSPLHF	TGTGCCAGCAGAGCCCCCAGGGGCAATTCACCCCTCCACTTT
NA	TRBV9	TRBD1	TRBJ1-2	CASSVGTGSGYTF	TGTGCCAGCAGCGTCGGGACAGGGAGTGGCTACACCTTC
NA	TRBV5-1	NA	TRBJ2-3	CASSPSADTDTQYF	TGCGCCAGCAGCCCTTCGGCGGACACAGATACGCAGTATTTT
NA	TRBV6-5	NA	TRBJ1-3	CASTLQAGNTIYF	TGTGCCAGCACTTTACAGGCCGGAAACACCATATATTTT
NA	TRBV6-1	NA	TRBJ2-7	CASSERETSYEQYF	TGTGCCAGCAGTGAACGGGAGACCTCCTACGAGCAGTACTTC
NA	TRBV29-1	NA	TRBJ2-5	CSVEGGRGETQYF	TGCAGCGTTGAGGGCGGACGGGGAGAGACCCAGTACTTC
NA	TRBV27	NA	TRBJ2-7	CASGKGRELYYF	TGTGCCAGTGGGAAAGGACGGGAGCTATATTACTTC
NA	TRBV19	NA	TRBJ1-1	CASSIWGESEAFF	TGTGCCAGTAGTATCTGGGGGGAATCTGAAGCTTTCTTT
NA	TRBV30	TRBD1	TRBJ1-4	CAWSRDRSSEKLFF	TGTGCCTGGAGTAGGGACAGAAGTAGTGAAAAACTGTTTTTT
NA	TRBV16	NA	TRBJ2-1	CASSPLLDEQFF	TGTGCCAGCAGCCCCCTCTTAGATGAGCAGTTCTTC
NA	TRBV9	NA	TRBJ1-1	CASSVDGAARHTEAFF	TGTGCCAGCAGCGTTGATGGAGCGGCTAGGCACACTGAAGCTTTCTTT
NA	TRBV28	NA	TRBJ2-1	CASSLYGEQFF	TGTGCCAGCAGTTTATACGGTGAGCAGTTCTTC
NA	TRBV13	NA	TRBJ1-5	CASSFGGRRDQPQHF	TGTGCCAGCAGCTTCGGGGGGCGGCGGGATCAGCCCCAGCATTTT
NA	TRBV5-1	TRBD1	TRBJ1-1	CASSLAGQYTEAFF	TGCGCCAGCAGCTTGGCGGGACAGTACACTGAAGCTTTCTTT
NA	TRBV19	NA	TRBJ2-2	CASSIRSEDTGELFF	TGTGCCAGTAGTATAAGGTCTGAGGACACCGGGGAGCTGTTTTTT
NA	TRBV15	NA	TRBJ1-4	CATSRSLRSTSNEKLFF	TGTGCCACCAGCAGATCCCTTAGGAGCACCTCTAATGAAAAACTGTTTTTT